Listed here are 8 T cell receptor beta chains from one sample, sequenced in a study of shared clonotypes between healthy human individuals. Naive CD8 cells, CD45RO-negative and positively selected for CCR7, excluded terminally differentiated effector memory CD45RA+ cells. Produced via immunoSEQ multiplex PCR; TCRdb's table is partial and in-frame only. The sample lists around 2,000,000 clones; 93% were seen once. The material sequenced was naive CD8+ T cells from PBMCs. The origin of the receptors is a young man in good health. Some clones in this sample may be carry-over from other donors' samples.

The chain has TRBV4-1 and TRBJ2-4; tentative D call: TRBD1 (5 bases). Germline CDR1 and CDR2: MGHRA and YSYEKL. The length of the CDR3 is 16 residues. V lost 0 bases and J 8 bases, leaving 17 bases between the germline ends. CDR3 protein: CASSQDSRQGRDIQYF. DNA for the CDR3: TGCGCCAGCAGCCAAGATAGTCGGCAGGGAAGGGACATTCAGTACTTC.

The chain joins TRBV6-6 to TRBJ2-2; TRBD1 might be the D (5 bases). The CDR3 sequence is 15 residues long. CDR1 is MNHNY and CDR2 is SVGAGI in the germline V gene (reference sequence). The germline V and J ends were trimmed by 4 bases and 3 bases, with 12 bases remaining between them. The CDR3 is CASSLGLWYTGELFF. The CDR3 DNA sequence: TGTGCCAGCAGTTTGGGGCTCTGGTACACCGGGGAGCTGTTTTTT.

The chain's CDR3 is CASSSLVLGLAGGPNTGELFF. CDR3 coding DNA: TGTGCCAGCAGTTCCTTGGTCCTGGGACTAGCGGGAGGGCCTAACACCGGGGAGCTGTTTTTT. The genes are TRBV28 and TRBJ2-2, with TRBD2 identical over 16 bases. V lost 4 bases, J lost 2 bases, and 13 bases stayed unmatched. The CDR3 totals 21 residues. CDR1 and CDR2 (germline): MDHEN, SYDVKM.

The rearrangement uses TRBV23-1 and TRBJ2-7, with 9 bases lining up with TRBD1. TRBV23-1 is known as an ORF, though its function is uncertain. The CDR3 totals 14 residues. V was clipped by 6 bases and J by 1 base; unmatched bases: 4. The CDR3 coding sequence is TGCGCCAGCAGCCGAGGACAGGGGTCCTACGAGCAGTACTTC. It yields the protein CASSRGQGSYEQYF.

This chain joins TRBV4-1 and TRBJ2-1; TRBD2 matches at 9 bases. V was clipped by 1 base and J by 4 bases; unmatched bases: 11. This CDR3 is built from 18 residues. The germline V gene encodes CDR1 MGHRA and CDR2 YSYEKL. CDR3 in amino acids: CASSQVLAGMGGYNEQFF. The CDR3 nucleotides are TGCGCCAGCAGCCAAGTGCTAGCGGGGATGGGGGGTTACAATGAGCAGTTCTTC.

The rearrangement uses TRBV9 and TRBJ2-6, with D uncertain. With 1 base removed from V and 2 bases from J, the gap between germline ends came to 4 bases. CDR1 is SGDLS, CDR2 YYNGEE, per germline. This CDR3 spans 14 amino acids. In DNA form, the CDR3 reads TGTGCCAGCAGCGTAAACCCTGGGGCCAACGTCCTGACTTTC. Protein sequence: CASSVNPGANVLTF.

The rearrangement uses TRBV29-1 and TRBJ2-1, with TRBD1 matching 7 bases. CDR3 length: 15 amino acids. The V segment lost 1 base and the J segment 3 bases; nucleotides outside the gene matches: 6. From germline, CDR1 is SQVTM and CDR2 ANQGSEA. In nucleotides, the CDR3 is TGCAGCGTTGAAGGGGGACAGTATAACTACAATGAGCAGTTCTTC. Its translation is CSVEGGQYNYNEQFF.

The CDR3 spells CASSSTIAGLTDTQYF. The CDR3 DNA sequence: TGTGCCAGCAGCTCCACTATAGCGGGACTGACAGATACGCAGTATTTT. The chain has TRBV13 and TRBJ2-3; the match to TRBD2 covers 8 bases. The V gene end was trimmed by 4 bases and the J gene end by 3 bases; junction bases not matched to a gene: 9. Germline CDR1 is PRHDT and CDR2 is FYEKMQ (reference sequence). The CDR3 totals 16 residues. The full variable domain, with the rest looked up from reference TRBV13 and TRBJ2-3, is AAGVIQSPRHLIKEKRETATLKCYPIPRHDTVYWYQQGPGQDPQFLISFYEKMQSDKGSIPDRFSAQQFSDYHSELNMSSLELGDSALYFCASSSTIAGLTDTQYFGPGTRLTVL.